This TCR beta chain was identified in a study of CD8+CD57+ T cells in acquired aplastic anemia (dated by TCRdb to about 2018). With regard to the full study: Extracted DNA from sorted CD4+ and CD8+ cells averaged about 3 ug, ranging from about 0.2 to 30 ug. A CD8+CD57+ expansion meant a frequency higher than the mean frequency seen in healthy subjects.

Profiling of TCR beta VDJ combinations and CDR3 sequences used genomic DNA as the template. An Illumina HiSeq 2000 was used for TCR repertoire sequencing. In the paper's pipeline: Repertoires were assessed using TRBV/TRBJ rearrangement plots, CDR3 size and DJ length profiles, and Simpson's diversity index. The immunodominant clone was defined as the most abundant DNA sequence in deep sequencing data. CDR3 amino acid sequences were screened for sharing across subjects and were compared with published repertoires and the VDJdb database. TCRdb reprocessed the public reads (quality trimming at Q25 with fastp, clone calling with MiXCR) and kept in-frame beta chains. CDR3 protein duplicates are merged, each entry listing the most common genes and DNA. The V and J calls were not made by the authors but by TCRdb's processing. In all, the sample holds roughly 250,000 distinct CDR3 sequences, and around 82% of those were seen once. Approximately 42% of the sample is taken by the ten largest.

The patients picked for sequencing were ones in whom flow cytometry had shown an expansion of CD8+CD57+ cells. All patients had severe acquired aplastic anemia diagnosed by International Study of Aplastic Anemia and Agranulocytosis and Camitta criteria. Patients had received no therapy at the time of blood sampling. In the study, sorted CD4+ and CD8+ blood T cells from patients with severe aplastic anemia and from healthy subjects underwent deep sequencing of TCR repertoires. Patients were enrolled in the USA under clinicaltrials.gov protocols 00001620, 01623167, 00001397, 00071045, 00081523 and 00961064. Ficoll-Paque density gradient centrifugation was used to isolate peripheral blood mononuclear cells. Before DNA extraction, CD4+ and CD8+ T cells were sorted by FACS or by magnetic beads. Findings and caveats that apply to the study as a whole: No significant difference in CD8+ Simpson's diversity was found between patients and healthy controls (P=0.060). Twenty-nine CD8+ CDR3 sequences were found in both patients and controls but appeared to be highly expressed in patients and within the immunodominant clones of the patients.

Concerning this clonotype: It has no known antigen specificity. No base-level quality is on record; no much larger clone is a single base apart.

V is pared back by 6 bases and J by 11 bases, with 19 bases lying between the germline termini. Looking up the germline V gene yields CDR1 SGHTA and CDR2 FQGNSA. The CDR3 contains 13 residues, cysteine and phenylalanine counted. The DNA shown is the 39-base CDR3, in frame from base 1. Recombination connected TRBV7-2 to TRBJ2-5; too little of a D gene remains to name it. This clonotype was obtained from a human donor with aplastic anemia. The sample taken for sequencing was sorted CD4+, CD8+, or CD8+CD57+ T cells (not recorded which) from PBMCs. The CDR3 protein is CASSEQLPETQYF. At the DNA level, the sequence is TGTGCCAGCAGTGAACAGCTCCCAGAAACGCAGTACTTC. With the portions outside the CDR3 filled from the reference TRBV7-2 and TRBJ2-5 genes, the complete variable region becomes GAGVSQSPSNKVTEKGKDVELRCDPISGHTALYWYRQSLGQGLEFLIYFQGNSAPDKSGLPSDRFSAERTGGSVSTLTIQRTQQEDSAVYLCASSEQLPETQYFGPGTRLLVL.